Shown below are 14 T cell receptor beta chains from a single sample sequenced in a study of blood T cell repertoires in COVID-19 (dated by TCRdb to the early 2020s). Library preparation used the immunoSEQ multiplex PCR assay. TCRdb carries this immuneACCESS record with in-frame sequences only. Its versions omit some clonotypes, under half of them owing to an unresolved V gene in the studies checked, with the rest unexplained. Here the sample has more than 150,000 clones; about nine tenths occur a single time. Of the sample, more than 2% is held by the ten largest clones. Sequencing was done on a sample of PBMCs or T cells enriched from blood (not recorded which). The receptors were sampled from a woman aged 25 to 39 who had recovered from COVID-19.

V gene TRBV19 combines with J gene TRBJ1-1; D not resolved. Germline values: CDR1 LNHDA, CDR2 SQIVND (reference sequence). This CDR3 region has 15 residues. With 6 bases removed from V and 1 base from J, the gap between germline ends came to 15 bases. The CDR3 DNA reads TGTGCCAGTAGGAATCTCACAGCAAGGAACACTGAAGCTTTCTTT. Encoded protein: CASRNLTARNTEAFF.

The chain combines TRBV18 with TRBJ2-1; 7 positions agree with TRBD2. Germline CDR1 KGHSH, CDR2 LQKENI. The length of the CDR3 is 14 residues. Trimming cost V 1 base and J 3 bases; bases outside gene matches: 0. CDR3 in DNA: TGTGCCAGCTCACCACAGCGGGGCTACAATGAGCAGTTCTTC. Amino acid sequence: CASSPQRGYNEQFF. The full variable domain, in which reference TRBV18 and TRBJ2-1 provide the parts outside the CDR3, is NAGVMQNPRHLVRRRGQEARLRCSPMKGHSHVYWYRQLPEEGLKFMVYLQKENIIDESGMPKERFSAEFPKEGPSILRIQQVVRGDSAAYFCASSPQRGYNEQFFGPGTRLTVL.

This clone was recorded once. The chain recombines TRBV6-2 or TRBV6-3 with TRBJ2-2; TRBD2 is a possible D gene (6 bases). V was clipped by 5 bases and J by 1 base, with 14 bases between them. This CDR3 has 16 amino acids. CDR1 is MNHEY, CDR2 SVGEGT, per germline. The CDR3 coding sequence is TGTGCCAGCAGTAATCACGGGACTCAGAACACCGGGGAGCTGTTTTTT. This sequence encodes CASSNHGTQNTGELFF.

V is TRBV6-6 and J is TRBJ1-4, with 7 bases matching TRBD1. Germline V lookup: CDR1 MNHNY, CDR2 SVGAGI (reference sequence). The junction had 8 bases not matched to a gene; V was cut back by 2 bases and J by 8 bases. CDR3 length equals 15 residues. The CDR3 region has the DNA TGTGCCAGCAGTTACAGCGACAGGGCGAACGAAAAACTGTTTTTT. Its protein is CASSYSDRANEKLFF.

The CDR3: CACNRGRGKTNTEAFF. DNA of the CDR3: TGTGCCTGCAACAGGGGGCGAGGTAAGACGAACACTGAAGCTTTCTTT. The chain recombines TRBV30 with TRBJ1-1, with 9 nucleotides matching TRBD1. Germline assignment: CDR1 GTSNPN and CDR2 SVGIG (reference sequence). Trimming at V came to 6 bases and at J to 1 base, leaving 12 bases not matched to a gene. The length of the CDR3 is 16 residues.

The V and J genes are TRBV18 and TRBJ2-5; possibly TRBD2 for D (5 bases). The CDR3 spans 13 residues. Looked up from germline, CDR1 is KGHSH and CDR2 is LQKENI. Deletions cut 1 base from V and 10 bases from J, with 13 bases between. CDR3 nucleotides: TGTGCCAGCTCACCACTCCGGGGTTTGGACCAGTACTTC. Translation gives CASSPLRGLDQYF.

The gene calls are TRBV7-3 and TRBJ2-1; tentatively, D is TRBD2 (6 bases). The germline V gene encodes CDR1 SGHTA and CDR2 FQGTGA. The CDR3 is made up of 15 amino acids. V lost 5 bases, J lost 4 bases, and 15 bases lay in between. The CDR3 protein is CASSPGTGTYNEQFF. The CDR3 nucleotides are TGTGCCAGCAGCCCTGGGACTGGAACTTACAATGAGCAGTTCTTC.

The rearrangement joins TRBV7-3 to TRBJ2-5; 8 bases fit TRBD2. The V and J ends lost 4 bases and 5 bases, in that order; junction bases with no gene match: 12. The CDR3 spans 16 residues. From germline, CDR1 is SGHTA and CDR2 FQGTGA. Here the CDR3 DNA reads TGTGCCAGCAGCTCCGGGGGAGCTAGCGGGCCGGAGACCCAGTACTTC. It specifies CASSSGGASGPETQYF. The whole variable domain, filled in from reference TRBV7-3 and TRBJ2-5, reads GAGVSQTPSNKVTEKGKYVELRCDPISGHTALYWYRQSLGQGPEFLIYFQGTGAADDSGLPNDRFFAVRPEGSVSTLKIQRTERGDSAVYLCASSSGGASGPETQYFGPGTRLLVL.

V usage is TRBV7-8 and J usage is TRBJ2-5, with a weak D call TRBD1 (6 bases). CDR3 size: 14 residues. Trimming pared 0 bases from V and 4 bases from J, leaving 9 bases between. From germline, CDR1 is SGHVS and CDR2 FQNEAQ. CDR3 in DNA: TGTGCCAGCAGCTTAGCAGGGGGTTTAGAGACCCAGTACTTC. Its protein product is CASSLAGGLETQYF.

Concerning this clone itself: The same CDR3 can be traced to other DNA sequences in this sample. The rearrangement uses TRBV18 and TRBJ1-1, with D perhaps matching TRBD1 (5 bases). V was shortened by 2 bases and J by 1 base, with 8 bases between the two germline ends. The germline CDR1 and CDR2 sequences are KGHSH and LQKENI. The CDR3 totals 14 residues. DNA of the CDR3: TGTGCCAGCTCACCAAGTCAGGGGAACACTGAAGCTTTCTTT. Translating it yields CASSPSQGNTEAFF.

In this sample, this clone turned up a few times. This sequence joins TRBV7-9 and TRBJ2-7; a weak D match, TRBD2 (6 bases). The CDR3 is made up of 14 amino acids. CDR1 and CDR2 from the germline V gene are SEHNR and FQNEAQ (reference sequence). Trimming removed 1 base from V and 6 bases from J, with 13 bases in between. The CDR3 sequence: CASSLEEGFGEQYF. The CDR3, as DNA: TGTGCCAGCAGCTTAGAGGAGGGCTTCGGCGAGCAGTACTTC.

CDR3 in amino acids: CASSYRAPSTDTQYF. CDR3 DNA sequence: TGTGCCAGCAGTTACCGAGCGCCTAGCACAGATACGCAGTATTTT. The chain carries TRBV6-2 or TRBV6-3 and TRBJ2-3, with D unclear. V was pared by 2 bases and J by 0 bases, with 9 bases between. Germline loops: CDR1 MNHEY, CDR2 SVGEGT. The CDR3 totals 15 residues.

This rearrangement joins TRBV5-4 to TRBJ1-2; 8 bases align to TRBD1. This CDR3 contains 15 residues. Germline V gene data show CDR1 as SGHNT and CDR2 as YYREEE (reference sequence). V lost 2 bases and J lost 8; bases outside the gene matches: 11. The CDR3 region is CASSFAAQGAFGYTF. CDR3 in DNA: TGTGCCAGCAGCTTTGCGGCTCAGGGGGCCTTCGGCTACACCTTC.

V and J are TRBV6-4 and TRBJ1-1, with a possible D match to TRBD1 (5 bases). Trimming left V 0 bases short and J 4 bases short, with 12 bases between. Germline assignment: CDR1 MRHNA and CDR2 SNTAGT. CDR3 length: 15 amino acids. This CDR3 reads CASSDSKGDSTEAFF. CDR3 bases: TGTGCCAGCAGTGACTCGAAGGGCGACAGCACTGAAGCTTTCTTT.